These 24 T cell receptor beta chains were sequenced from one sample in a study of blood T cell repertoires in COVID-19. Method: immunoSEQ multiplex PCR; TCRdb's copy keeps in-frame clones and lacks some. The sample shows more than 300,000 clones, approximately 88% of them seen only once. The sequenced sample consisted of peripheral blood. These receptors all stem from a man younger than 30 who had recovered from COVID-19.

CDR3 amino acids: CASSQGELAPSTDTQYF. The CDR3 DNA follows: TGCGCCAGCAGCCAGGGTGAACTAGCGCCTAGCACAGATACGCAGTATTTT. V and J are TRBV4-1 and TRBJ2-3, with 7 nucleotides matching TRBD2. Trimming took 3 bases from V and 0 from J; bases not matched to a gene: 9. The V gene's germline CDR1 is MGHRA and CDR2 YSYEKL. CDR3 length: 17 amino acids.

This chain joins TRBV19 and TRBJ1-2, with 9 bases aligning to TRBD1. CDR1 and CDR2 (germline): LNHDA, SQIVND (reference sequence). The trim removed 5 bases at V and 3 bases at J, leaving 7 bases unmatched. This CDR3 comprises 15 residues. The CDR3 DNA reads TGTGCCAGTAGTGGAACAGGGGGCGAAGACTATGGCTACACCTTC. This codes for CASSGTGGEDYGYTF. Drawing the rest from reference TRBV19 and TRBJ1-2, the complete variable domain is DGGITQSPKYLFRKEGQNVTLSCEQNLNHDAMYWYRQDPGQGLRLIYYSQIVNDFQKGDIAEGYSVSREKKESFPLTVTSAQKNPTAFYLCASSGTGGEDYGYTFGSGTRLTVV.

This chain links TRBV5-1 with TRBJ1-2; a possible D gene is TRBD1 (6 bases). The CDR3 contains 13 residues. The germline V gene has CDR1 SGHRS and CDR2 YFSETQ. V shed 2 bases and J shed 3 bases, with 8 bases lying between them. In DNA, the CDR3 is TGCGCCAGCAGCTTACAGGGAGACTATGGCTACACCTTC. Residues: CASSLQGDYGYTF.

The gene calls are TRBV10-2 and TRBJ1-4, with D hard to call. The germline CDR1 and CDR2 sequences are WSHSY and SAAADI. The ends were cut back, 2 bases at V and 1 base at J, with 5 bases in the middle. CDR3 length: 14 residues. This chain's CDR3 is CASSEARTNEKLFF. CDR3 nucleotides: TGCGCCAGCAGTGAGGCGAGAACTAATGAAAAACTGTTTTTT.

This chain connects TRBV6-2 or TRBV6-3 to TRBJ1-5; no clear D gene. CDR1 and CDR2 from the germline V gene are MNHEY and SVGEGT. Trimming left V 1 base short and J 0 bases short, with 4 bases between. The CDR3 has 14 amino acids. The CDR3 sequence is CASSYWPSNQPQHF. Here the CDR3 DNA reads TGTGCCAGCAGTTACTGGCCTAGCAATCAGCCCCAGCATTTT.

This clone has only a few counts. This rearrangement joins TRBV25-1 to TRBJ1-4; TRBD1 matches 8 bases. V was pared by 2 bases and J by 8 bases, with 7 bases of the junction left unmatched. The CDR3 runs to 15 residues. Germline lookup yields CDR1 MGHDK and CDR2 SYGVNS. CDR3 sequence (DNA): TGTGCCAGCAGTGAAACAGGGGGTGTCGAGGAAAAACTGTTTTTT. It translates to CASSETGGVEEKLFF.

The V and J genes are TRBV7-9 and TRBJ2-1, with no clear D. Germline CDR1 SEHNR, CDR2 FQNEAQ (reference sequence). V lost 1 base and J lost 8, with 3 bases in between. CDR3 length: 11 residues. The CDR3 DNA reads TGTGCCAGCAGCTTAGTAGATGAGCAGTTCTTC. Amino acids: CASSLVDEQFF.

V and J are TRBV2 and TRBJ2-1; perhaps TRBD1 as D (5 bases). The V and J ends lost 6 bases and 8 bases respectively, with 17 bases between them. This CDR3 has 14 residues. Germline V gene lookup returns CDR1 SNHLY and CDR2 FYNNEI. The CDR3 loop reads CASSSLGHRDEQFF. CDR3 nucleotides: TGTGCCAGCAGCTCCCTTGGACATAGGGATGAGCAGTTCTTC. The whole variable domain, remainder taken from reference TRBV2 and TRBJ2-1, is EPEVTQTPSHQVTQMGQEVILRCVPISNHLYFYWYRQILGQKVEFLVSFYNNEISEKSEIFDDQFSVERPDGSNFTLKIRSTKLEDSAMYFCASSSLGHRDEQFFGPGTRLTVL.

The chain combines TRBV6-4 with TRBJ2-2; the match to TRBD1 covers 9 bases. Per germline, CDR1 MRHNA and CDR2 SNTAGT. V lost 4 bases, J lost 4 bases, and 10 bases stayed unmatched. This CDR3 spans 17 amino acids. This chain's CDR3 is CASSVAPPGQGTGELFF. The CDR3 coding sequence is TGTGCCAGCAGTGTCGCACCCCCGGGACAGGGCACCGGGGAGCTGTTTTTT.

The chain has TRBV7-3 and TRBJ2-3; D remains ambiguous. Germline-derived CDR1 and CDR2 are SGHTA and FQGTGA. The CDR3 length is 15 residues. V gave up 5 bases and J gave up 3 bases, with 15 bases separating them. In nucleotides, the CDR3 is TGTGCCAGCAGCCCCCATGGCATAGCAACAGATACGCAGTATTTT. Protein sequence: CASSPHGIATDTQYF.

The chain links TRBV6-5 to TRBJ2-7, with 7 bases fitting TRBD1. The germline V gene has CDR1 MNHEY and CDR2 SVGAGI. The J segment lost 0 bases and the V segment lost 5 bases, leaving 7 bases of the junction unmatched. The CDR3 sequence is 15 residues long. The DNA of the CDR3 is TGTGCCAGCAGTCAAACGGGACAGAGCTCCTACGAGCAGTACTTC. Protein: CASSQTGQSSYEQYF.

The DNA for the CDR3 is TGTGCCATCAGTGAGCGGGAGAGGGGGCGGGAGACCCAGTACTTC. It codes for CAISERERGRETQYF. This rearrangement joins TRBV10-3 to TRBJ2-5, with D tentatively TRBD1 (7 bases). Germline CDR1 is ENHRY and CDR2 is SYGVKD. The CDR3 extends over 15 amino acids. Trimming cost V 2 bases and J 5 bases, with 15 bases left between them.

V and J are TRBV19 and TRBJ2-2; TRBD1 matches at 11 bases. Per germline, CDR1 LNHDA and CDR2 SQIVND (reference sequence). V shed 7 bases, J shed 4 bases, and the junction held 11 bases outside the gene matches. This CDR3 has 17 amino acids. CDR3: CASNPGTGGWGTGELFF. The CDR3 nucleotides are TGTGCCAGTAACCCGGGGACAGGGGGTTGGGGCACCGGGGAGCTGTTTTTT.

The chain uses TRBV10-3 and TRBJ1-3; D unresolved. The V and J ends lost 10 bases and 6 bases respectively, with 28 bases between them. Germline CDR1 ENHRY, CDR2 SYGVKD. The CDR3 extends over 17 amino acids. CDR3 sequence reads: CATGSQDVLIWKNTIYF. In nucleotides, the CDR3 is TGTGCCACCGGAAGCCAGGATGTTTTAATTTGGAAAAACACCATATATTTT.

V usage is TRBV2 and J usage is TRBJ2-5; 9 nucleotides agree with TRBD2. The CDR3 runs to 13 residues. The V gene end was trimmed by 8 bases and the J gene end by 4 bases; junction bases not matched to a gene: 5. Per germline, CDR1 SNHLY and CDR2 FYNNEI. The CDR3 here is CASSGLAVETQYF. In DNA form, the CDR3 reads TGTGCCAGCTCGGGACTAGCAGTAGAGACCCAGTACTTC. Looking up the rest from reference TRBV2 and TRBJ2-5 gives the full variable domain: EPEVTQTPSHQVTQMGQEVILRCVPISNHLYFYWYRQILGQKVEFLVSFYNNEISEKSEIFDDQFSVERPDGSNFTLKIRSTKLEDSAMYFCASSGLAVETQYFGPGTRLLVL.

The chain recombines TRBV5-1 with TRBJ2-1; 15 bases are shared with TRBD2. In germline, CDR1 is SGHRS, CDR2 YFSETQ. The CDR3 extends over 19 amino acids. Unmatched junction bases numbered 12, after V lost 0 bases and J lost 8 bases. CDR3 DNA sequence: TGCGCCAGCAGCTTGGCCCCCGGGGGACTAGCGGGAGGTAGCTATGAGCAGTTCTTC. It is translated as CASSLAPGGLAGGSYEQFF.

The genes are TRBV30 and TRBJ1-5, with 11 bases that match TRBD1. Germline V gene lookup returns CDR1 GTSNPN and CDR2 SVGIG (reference sequence). The trim removed 3 bases at V and 9 bases at J, leaving 10 bases unmatched. This CDR3 is built from 15 residues. As DNA, the CDR3 is TGTGCCTGGAGCTCCGGACAGGGGGCTGGGGGGCCCCAGCATTTT. Its translation: CAWSSGQGAGGPQHF.

J is TRBJ1-1 and V is TRBV6-2 or TRBV6-3; 10 bases map to TRBD1. The CDR3 is made up of 15 amino acids. The ends lost 4 bases at V and 5 bases at J; junction bases unmatched: 7. Germline V gives CDR1 MNHEY, CDR2 SVGEGT. The CDR3 protein is CASSFDRGLVTEAFF. The DNA for the CDR3 is TGTGCCAGCAGTTTTGACAGGGGGCTCGTTACTGAAGCTTTCTTT.

The rearrangement links TRBV7-9 to TRBJ2-3; the D gene is possibly TRBD2 (6 bases). The germline V and J ends were trimmed by 5 bases and 8 bases, with 20 bases remaining between them. This CDR3 spans 15 amino acids. Per germline, CDR1 SEHNR and CDR2 FQNEAQ (reference sequence). The CDR3 DNA sequence: TGTGCCAGCAGCGAATTGGGGTCCGGACTAAGTACGCAGTATTTT. Translated: CASSELGSGLSTQYF.

The chain is built from TRBV5-6 and TRBJ1-1; TRBD1 matches 7 bases. Germline loops: CDR1 SGHDT, CDR2 YYEEEE. V was clipped by 4 bases and J by 2 bases; unmatched bases: 8. There are 15 residues in the CDR3. CDR3 DNA sequence: TGTGCCAGCAGCATCCTACAGGGGTTAAACACTGAAGCTTTCTTT. This gives the protein CASSILQGLNTEAFF.

The V gene is TRBV7-6, the J gene TRBJ2-1; 9 nucleotides agree with TRBD1. Germline V gene sequence: CDR1 SGHVS, CDR2 FNYEAQ. The CDR3 runs 15 residues. Trimming took 5 bases from V and 0 from J; bases not matched to a gene: 2. Here the CDR3 reads CASSTTGGSYNEQFF. DNA for the CDR3: TGTGCCAGCAGCACGACAGGGGGCTCCTACAATGAGCAGTTCTTC.

The chain recombines TRBV12-5 with TRBJ2-1; possible D gene TRBD1, 6 bases. Trimming stripped 2 bases from V and 5 bases from J, with 16 bases between. The germline gives CDR1 LGHNT, CDR2 FRNRAP. The CDR3 extends over 16 amino acids. Here the CDR3 DNA reads TGTGCTAGTGGTTTGATCCTCGGACAGTTTAACAATGAGCAGTTCTTC. Its protein product is CASGLILGQFNNEQFF. The full variable domain, completed using reference TRBV12-5 and TRBJ2-1, is DARVTQTPRHKVTEMGQEVTMRCQPILGHNTVFWYRQTMMQGLELLAYFRNRAPLDDSGMPKDRFSAEMPDATLATLKIQPSEPRDSAVYFCASGLILGQFNNEQFFGPGTRLTVL.

Details on this clone: The same CDR3 can be traced to other DNA sequences in this sample. The chain carries TRBV7-3 and TRBJ2-6; no clear D. CDR1 is SGHTA and CDR2 is FQGTGA in the germline V gene. The V gene lost 3 bases and the J gene lost 0 bases, with 6 bases spanning the gap. The CDR3 sequence is 15 residues long. CDR3 protein: CASSLRGSGANVLTF. CDR3 DNA: TGTGCCAGCAGCTTGCGTGGCTCTGGGGCCAACGTCCTGACTTTC. Drawing the rest from reference TRBV7-3 and TRBJ2-6, the complete variable domain is GAGVSQTPSNKVTEKGKYVELRCDPISGHTALYWYRQSLGQGPEFLIYFQGTGAADDSGLPNDRFFAVRPEGSVSTLKIQRTERGDSAVYLCASSLRGSGANVLTFGAGSRLTVL.

This clone occurred a few times. V is TRBV7-6 and J is TRBJ1-3; maybe TRBD1 (5 bases). V shed 0 bases and J shed 4 bases, with 10 bases lying between them. Germline-derived CDR1 and CDR2 are SGHVS and FNYEAQ. The CDR3 is 15 amino acids. In nucleotides, the CDR3 is TGTGCCAGCAGCTTAGCCAGGGCGTCAGGAAACACCATATATTTT. Protein product: CASSLARASGNTIYF. Filled out from reference TRBV7-6 and TRBJ1-3, the complete variable domain reads GAGVSQSPRYKVTKRGQDVALRCDPISGHVSLYWYRQALGQGPEFLTYFNYEAQQDKSGLPNDRFSAERPEGSISTLTIQRTEQRDSAMYRCASSLARASGNTIYFGEGSWLTVV.